What follows are 3 T cell receptor beta chains derived from one specimen sequenced in a study of patients and donors after allogeneic stem cell transplantation. TCRdb reprocessed the RT-PCR reads with MiXCR, giving one entry per CDR3 protein. This sample yields 150,000 to 250,000 distinct CDR3 sequences, of which 41% are seen a single time; 33% belongs to the top ten. Material: blood, either unsorted or a sorted T cell fraction (not recorded which). Receptor source: a human donor who was either an allogeneic HSCT recipient or a stem cell or donor lymphocyte infusion donor (not recorded which). It is not recorded whose cells these are; they may come from a transplant donor.

This clonotype was seen a few times. CDR3 region: CASSPLESGTSYGTQYF. As DNA, the CDR3 is TGTGCCAGCAGCCCACTAGAATCCGGGACTAGCTACGGTACGCAGTATTTT. The chain recombines TRBV7-2 with TRBJ2-3; 9 positions match TRBD2. Germline-derived CDR1 and CDR2 are SGHTA and FQGNSA. The CDR3 is 17 residues long. Trimming removed 5 bases from V and 8 bases from J; junction bases left unmatched: 17. Based on the CDR3 plus reference TRBV7-2 and TRBJ2-3, the full variable domain is GAGVSQSPSNKVTEKGKDVELRCDPISGHTALYWYRQSLGQGLEFLIYFQGNSAPDKSGLPSDRFSAERTGGSVSTLTIQRTQQEDSAVYLCASSPLESGTSYGTQYFGPGTRLTVL.

V and J are TRBV27 and TRBJ2-7; no clear D gene. Deletions cut 5 bases from V and 0 bases from J, with 11 bases between. This CDR3 region has 14 residues. Per the germline V gene, CDR1 is MNHEY and CDR2 is SMNVEV (reference sequence). CDR3 residues: CASSMAPSSYEQYF. The DNA for the CDR3 is TGTGCCAGCAGTATGGCACCGAGCTCCTACGAGCAGTACTTC.

This clonotype was recorded a few times. This chain uses TRBV6-5 with TRBJ2-5; TRBD2 matches 8 bases. Looked up from germline, CDR1 is MNHEY and CDR2 is SVGAGI. V lost 0 bases, J lost 6 bases, and 9 bases stayed unmatched. The CDR3 totals 16 residues. In DNA, the CDR3 is TGTGCCAGCAGTTACTCCGGGTTAGCGGGATTGAAGACCCAGTACTTC. It specifies CASSYSGLAGLKTQYF.